Listed here are 25 T cell receptor beta chains from one sample, sequenced in a study of beta chain features in type 1 diabetes. Every isolated RNA sample was fully reverse transcribed, so sequencing captured expressed TCRB transcripts. Some clones are missing from TCRdb's copy, which holds only in-frame ones; the method was immunoSEQ multiplex PCR. Among hundreds of thousands of clones listed, around 15% were seen once. Sequencing was performed on naive CD4+ T cells from blood. The receptors were sampled from a man aged 18 to 29 in good health.

J is TRBJ1-6 and V is TRBV30; 10 positions match TRBD1. The CDR3 runs to 19 residues. Germline CDR1 and CDR2: GTSNPN and SVGIG (reference sequence). J was trimmed by 3 bases and V by 0 bases; bases with no gene match: 11. This CDR3 is CAWSVRGPGQGDYNSPLHF. The CDR3 DNA follows: TGTGCCTGGAGTGTAAGGGGCCCCGGACAGGGGGACTATAATTCACCCCTCCACTTT.

The chain combines TRBV5-4 with TRBJ1-1, with TRBD1 matching 8 bases. V lost 4 bases and J lost 3; bases outside the gene matches: 2. CDR1 is SGHNT and CDR2 is YYREEE in the germline V gene (reference sequence). The CDR3 contains 13 residues. The CDR3, as DNA: TGTGCCAGCAGCGGACAGGGCTACACTGAAGCTTTCTTT. This encodes CASSGQGYTEAFF.

This clone was seen a handful of times. The V and J genes are TRBV5-1 and TRBJ2-2; D not certain. CDR3 length: 16 amino acids. The V end was cut by 0 bases, the J end by 5 bases, with 14 bases between. CDR1 SGHRS and CDR2 YFSETQ come from the germline V gene. For the CDR3, the DNA is TGCGCCAGCAGCTTGGACGGGCGGTTAAGTACCGGGGAGCTGTTTTTT. Translating it yields CASSLDGRLSTGELFF.

This clone occurred a few times. A junction boundary mismatches the germline segment, possibly from a read error. The chain joins TRBV2 to TRBJ2-7; no clear D. The CDR3 has 10 amino acids. Germline V lookup: CDR1 SNHLY, CDR2 FYNNEI. The CDR3 sequence: CASREGEQYF. In DNA, the CDR3 is TGTGCCAGCAGGGAAGGGGAGCAGTACTTC.

The chain carries TRBV28 and TRBJ1-6; maybe TRBD1 (6 bases). Trimming shortened V by 7 bases and J by 3 bases, and 7 bases separated the two germline ends. The CDR3 sequence is 13 residues long. The germline CDR1 and CDR2 sequences are MDHEN and SYDVKM. The CDR3 coding sequence is TGTGCCAGCAACAGGGACTATAATTCACCCCTCCACTTT. It translates to CASNRDYNSPLHF.

The chain recombines TRBV19 with TRBJ2-5; D ambiguous. The germline V and J ends were trimmed by 4 bases and 0 bases, with 12 bases remaining between them. The CDR3 has 15 amino acids. CDR1 is LNHDA and CDR2 is SQIVND in the germline V gene (reference sequence). CDR3 bases: TGTGCCAGTAGTACCCTAAGGCCAGACCAAGAGACCCAGTACTTC. As protein: CASSTLRPDQETQYF.

This clone was seen more than once but under ten times. The chain employs TRBV7-3 and TRBJ1-2, with 7 bases aligning to TRBD1. CDR3 length: 14 amino acids. The ends lost 0 bases at V and 6 bases at J; junction bases unmatched: 4. Germline CDR1 reads SGHTA; CDR2 reads FQGTGA. The CDR3 coding sequence is TGTGCCAGCAGCTTAACACTCGGGACAGATGGCTACACCTTC. Translated: CASSLTLGTDGYTF.

The DNA for the CDR3 is TGCGCCAGCAGCTTGACAGGGCTTACTAACAATGAGCAGTTCTTC. Its translation is CASSLTGLTNNEQFF. The V and J genes are TRBV5-1 and TRBJ2-1, with D tentatively TRBD1 (6 bases). There are 15 residues in the CDR3. Germline V gives CDR1 SGHRS, CDR2 YFSETQ. Deletions cut 1 base from V and 5 bases from J, with 13 bases between.

V usage is TRBV18 and J usage is TRBJ1-5, with D hard to call. V lost 5 bases, J lost 5 bases, and 10 bases lay in between. Germline V CDR1 and CDR2: KGHSH, LQKENI. The CDR3 sequence is 13 residues long. CDR3 in amino acids: CASSSGVDQPQHF. The DNA for the CDR3 is TGTGCCAGCTCATCTGGTGTGGATCAGCCCCAGCATTTT.

The rearrangement links TRBV29-1 to TRBJ1-1; 7 bases align to TRBD1. CDR3 size: 13 residues. Per germline, CDR1 SQVTM and CDR2 ANQGSEA. V trimming: 3 bases; J trimming: 3 bases; junction bases outside the gene matches: 4. CDR3 DNA sequence: TGCAGCGTTGAGGGAGGGGGCTACACTGAAGCTTTCTTT. Its protein product is CSVEGGGYTEAFF.

The J gene is TRBJ2-7, the V gene TRBV19; D unresolved. The CDR3 consists of 14 residues. In germline, CDR1 is LNHDA, CDR2 SQIVND (reference sequence). V was shortened by 6 bases and J by 4 bases, with 16 bases between the two germline ends. CDR3 loop: CASRPGNLGYEQYF. The CDR3 DNA sequence: TGTGCCAGTAGGCCCGGAAACCTCGGATACGAGCAGTACTTC.

This sequence joins TRBV28 and TRBJ1-1; D ambiguous. V shed 5 bases and J shed 5 bases, with 18 bases lying between them. This CDR3 spans 15 amino acids. Germline CDR1 MDHEN, CDR2 SYDVKM. The CDR3, as DNA: TGTGCCAGCAGTCTCCTCGGCTCGGGAAAGACTGAAGCTTTCTTT. Its translation is CASSLLGSGKTEAFF.

A few counts support this clone. The V gene is TRBV5-1, the J gene TRBJ2-1; 9 bases are shared with TRBD1. The CDR3 is made up of 15 amino acids. Germline CDR1 is SGHRS and CDR2 is YFSETQ. J gave up 6 bases and V 0 bases, and 4 bases lay outside the gene matches. The CDR3: CASSLAGQGPNEQFF. The CDR3 nucleotides are TGCGCCAGCAGCTTGGCGGGACAGGGTCCCAATGAGCAGTTCTTC. The entire variable domain, with the rest obtained from reference TRBV5-1 and TRBJ2-1, is as follows: KAGVTQTPRYLIKTRGQQVTLSCSPISGHRSVSWYQQTPGQGLQFLFEYFSETQRNKGNFPGRFSGRQFSNSRSEMNVSTLELGDSALYLCASSLAGQGPNEQFFGPGTRLTVL.

This clone was detected only a few times. V is TRBV5-1 and J is TRBJ2-1, with D tentatively TRBD2 (5 bases). Germline V gene sequence: CDR1 SGHRS, CDR2 YFSETQ. The CDR3 totals 14 residues. Trimming took 5 bases from V and 2 from J, leaving 11 bases between them. DNA for the CDR3: TGCGCCAGCAGTTCGGGAACTACCTACAATGAGCAGTTCTTC. It specifies CASSSGTTYNEQFF.

This clone was counted between two and nine times. This chain connects TRBV6-6 to TRBJ1-5; D is unresolved. The CDR3 consists of 15 residues. The ends were cut back, 6 bases at V and 2 bases at J, with 14 bases in the middle. Germline values: CDR1 MNHNY, CDR2 SVGAGI (reference sequence). For the CDR3, the DNA is TGTGCCAGCAGCCCTAGAAGAGGAGGCAATCAGCCCCAGCATTTT. Protein product: CASSPRRGGNQPQHF.

This clone came up a few times. This chain uses TRBV7-9 with TRBJ2-7, with D uncertain. The V and J ends lost 3 bases and 1 base respectively, with 7 bases between them. Germline CDR1 and CDR2: SEHNR and FQNEAQ (reference sequence). The CDR3 is made up of 13 amino acids. CDR3 residues: CASSFYSSYEQYF. The CDR3 DNA reads as TGTGCCAGCAGCTTTTACAGTTCCTACGAGCAGTACTTC.

The gene calls are TRBV5-1 and TRBJ2-7; 8 bases are a match to TRBD1. CDR3 size: 15 residues. From germline, CDR1 is SGHRS and CDR2 YFSETQ. J lost 2 bases, V lost 0 bases, and 4 bases had no gene match. The CDR3 DNA is TGCGCCAGCAGCTTGGGTGGGACAGGCGCCTACGAGCAGTACTTC. It codes for CASSLGGTGAYEQYF.

The rearrangement links TRBV5-8 to TRBJ2-5; D is unresolved. The V and J ends lost 4 bases and 4 bases respectively, with 8 bases between them. CDR1 SGHTS and CDR2 YDEGEE come from the germline V gene. The CDR3 length is 12 residues. The CDR3 loop is CASSLVGETQYF. The CDR3 region has the DNA TGTGCCAGCAGCCTCGTAGGAGAGACCCAGTACTTC.

This clone came up a few times. J is TRBJ2-7 and V is TRBV6-1, with TRBD1 identical over 11 bases. The trim removed 6 bases at V and 3 bases at J, leaving 4 bases unmatched. The CDR3 is 14 amino acids. From germline, CDR1 is MNHNS and CDR2 SASEGT. The CDR3 sequence: CASRDRGRIYEQYF. The CDR3 DNA is TGTGCCAGCAGGGACAGGGGGCGCATCTACGAGCAGTACTTC.

The chain couples TRBV18 to TRBJ1-6; D uncertain. Germline loops: CDR1 KGHSH, CDR2 LQKENI. CDR3 length: 14 residues. V was cut by 8 bases and J by 8 bases, with 16 bases left in between. CDR3 amino acids: CASRRPRQDSPLHF. CDR3 DNA sequence: TGTGCCAGCCGGCGGCCCCGGCAGGATTCACCCCTCCACTTT.

The chain is built from TRBV29-1 and TRBJ2-3, with TRBD2 as a possible D gene (6 bases). The CDR3 loop spans 11 amino acids. Germline loops: CDR1 SQVTM, CDR2 ANQGSEA. V was pared by 7 bases and J by 5 bases, with 10 bases between. CDR3 amino acids: CSELAGDTQYF. In nucleotides, the CDR3 is TGCAGCGAACTAGCAGGAGATACGCAGTATTTT.

This clone was observed a handful of times. The V call is TRBV5-1, the J call TRBJ2-3, with TRBD1 identical over 8 bases. With V trimmed by 7 bases and J by 5 bases, 12 bases remained unmatched. Germline V gene sequence: CDR1 SGHRS, CDR2 YFSETQ. This CDR3 has 15 amino acids. The CDR3 reads CASARRTGFGDTQYF. Here the CDR3 DNA reads TGCGCCAGCGCAAGAAGGACAGGGTTTGGAGATACGCAGTATTTT.

This clone has a handful of counts. This chain links TRBV30 with TRBJ2-3; D is possibly TRBD1 or TRBD2 (6 bases each). Germline CDR1 reads GTSNPN; CDR2 reads SVGIG (reference sequence). This CDR3 region has 15 residues. Trimming cost V 0 bases and J 3 bases, with 13 bases left between them. The CDR3 coding sequence is TGTGCCTGGAGTGTTGGGGGGCTAGGGACAGATACGCAGTATTTT. Translated, it gives CAWSVGGLGTDTQYF. Combining the CDR3 with reference TRBV30 and TRBJ2-3 gives the whole variable domain SQTIHQWPATLVQPVGSPLSLECTVEGTSNPNLYWYRQAAGRGLQLLFYSVGIGQISSEVPQNLSASRPQDRQFILSSKKLLLSDSGFYLCAWSVGGLGTDTQYFGPGTRLTVL.

The V call is TRBV2, the J call TRBJ2-3; maybe TRBD2 (5 bases). Trimming removed 9 bases at V and 8 bases at J, with 12 bases between. This CDR3 has 11 amino acids. CDR1 and CDR2 from the germline V gene are SNHLY and FYNNEI. CDR3 protein: CASRGDTTQYF. The CDR3 DNA sequence: TGTGCCAGTCGGGGAGACACTACGCAGTATTTT.

This sequence joins TRBV21-1 and TRBJ2-1; the table's D call TRBD1 went unverified against the DNA. TRBV21-1 is annotated as a pseudogene. The CDR3 loop spans 11 amino acids. This CDR3 is CASSLGQEQFF. The CDR3 nucleotides are TGTGCCAGCAGCTTGGGACAGGAGCAGTTCTTC.